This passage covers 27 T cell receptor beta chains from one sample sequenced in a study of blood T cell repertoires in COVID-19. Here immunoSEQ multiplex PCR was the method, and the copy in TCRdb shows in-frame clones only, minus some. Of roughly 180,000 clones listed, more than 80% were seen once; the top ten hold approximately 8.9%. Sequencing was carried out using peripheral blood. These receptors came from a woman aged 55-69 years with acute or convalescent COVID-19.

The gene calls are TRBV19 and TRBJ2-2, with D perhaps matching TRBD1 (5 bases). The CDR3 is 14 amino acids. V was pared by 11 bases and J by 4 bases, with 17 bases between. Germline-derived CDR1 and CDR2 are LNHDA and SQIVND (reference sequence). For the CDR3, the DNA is TGTGCCTCGTACGTCTGGGGCGGCACCGGGGAGCTGTTTTTT. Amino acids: CASYVWGGTGELFF.

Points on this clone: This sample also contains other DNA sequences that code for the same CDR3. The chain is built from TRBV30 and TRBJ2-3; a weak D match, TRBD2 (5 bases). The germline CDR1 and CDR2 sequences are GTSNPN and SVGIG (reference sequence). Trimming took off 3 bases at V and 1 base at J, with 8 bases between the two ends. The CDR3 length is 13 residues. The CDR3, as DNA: TGTGCCTGGAGGCTAGCAGGCACAGATACGCAGTATTTT. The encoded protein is CAWRLAGTDTQYF.

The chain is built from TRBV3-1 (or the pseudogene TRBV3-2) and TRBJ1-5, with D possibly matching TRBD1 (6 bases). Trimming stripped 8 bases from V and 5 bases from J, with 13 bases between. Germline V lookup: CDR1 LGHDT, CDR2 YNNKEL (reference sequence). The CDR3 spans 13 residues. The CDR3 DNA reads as TGTGCCAGCTCTTTAGCAGGGGATCAGCCCCAGCATTTT. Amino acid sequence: CASSLAGDQPQHF.

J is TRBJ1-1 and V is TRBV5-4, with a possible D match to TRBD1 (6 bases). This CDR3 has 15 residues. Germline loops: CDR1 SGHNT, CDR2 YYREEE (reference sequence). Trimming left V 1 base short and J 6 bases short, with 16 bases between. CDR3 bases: TGTGCCAGCAGCTTGCAGGCGGGGGGCATGGCTGAAGCTTTCTTT. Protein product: CASSLQAGGMAEAFF.

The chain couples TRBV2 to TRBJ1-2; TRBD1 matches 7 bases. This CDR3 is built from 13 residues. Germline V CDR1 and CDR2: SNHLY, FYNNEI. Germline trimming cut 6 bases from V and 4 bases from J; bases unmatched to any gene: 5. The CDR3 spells CASRGTDSYGYTF. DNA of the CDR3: TGTGCCAGCAGAGGGACAGACAGCTATGGCTACACCTTC.

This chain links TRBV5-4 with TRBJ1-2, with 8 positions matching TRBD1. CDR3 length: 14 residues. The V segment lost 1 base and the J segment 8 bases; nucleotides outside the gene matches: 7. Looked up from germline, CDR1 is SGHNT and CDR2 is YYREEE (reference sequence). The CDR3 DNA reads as TGTGCCAGCAGCTTGCAGGGACAGGTACTCGGCTACACCTTC. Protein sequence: CASSLQGQVLGYTF.

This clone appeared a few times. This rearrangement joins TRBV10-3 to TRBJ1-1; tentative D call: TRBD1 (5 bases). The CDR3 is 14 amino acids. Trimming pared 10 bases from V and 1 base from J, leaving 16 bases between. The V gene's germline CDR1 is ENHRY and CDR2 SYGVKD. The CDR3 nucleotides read TGTGCCACCAAGTTGCAGGGTGGGAACACTGAAGCTTTCTTT. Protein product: CATKLQGGNTEAFF.

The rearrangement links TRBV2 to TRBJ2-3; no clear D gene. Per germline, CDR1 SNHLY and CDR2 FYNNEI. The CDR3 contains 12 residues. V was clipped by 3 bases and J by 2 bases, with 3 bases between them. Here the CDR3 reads CASSDNTDTQYF. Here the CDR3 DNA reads TGTGCCAGCAGTGACAACACAGATACGCAGTATTTT.

The CDR3, as DNA: TGTGCCAGCAGCTACGGAACAGGGGGTAAGCAGTTCTTC. Translating gives CASSYGTGGKQFF. The J gene is TRBJ2-1, the V gene TRBV7-3; 8 nucleotides agree with TRBD1. Germline V gene lookup returns CDR1 SGHTA and CDR2 FQGTGA. J was trimmed by 11 bases and V by 4 bases; bases with no gene match: 7. CDR3 length equals 13 residues. The entire variable domain, with the rest obtained from reference TRBV7-3 and TRBJ2-1, is as follows: GAGVSQTPSNKVTEKGKYVELRCDPISGHTALYWYRQSLGQGPEFLIYFQGTGAADDSGLPNDRFFAVRPEGSVSTLKIQRTERGDSAVYLCASSYGTGGKQFFGPGTRLTVL.

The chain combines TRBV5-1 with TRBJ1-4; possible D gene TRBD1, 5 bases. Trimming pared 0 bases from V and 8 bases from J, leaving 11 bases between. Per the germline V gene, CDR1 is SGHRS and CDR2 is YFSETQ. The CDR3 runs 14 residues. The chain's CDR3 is CASSLEPGMEKLFF. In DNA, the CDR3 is TGCGCCAGCAGCTTGGAGCCAGGGATGGAAAAACTGTTTTTT.

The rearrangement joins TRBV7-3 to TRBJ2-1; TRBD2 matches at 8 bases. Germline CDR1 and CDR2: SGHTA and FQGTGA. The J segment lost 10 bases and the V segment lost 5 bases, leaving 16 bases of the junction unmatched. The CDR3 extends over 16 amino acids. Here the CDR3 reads CASSLSGTRIPGEQFF. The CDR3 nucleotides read TGTGCCAGCAGCCTGTCCGGGACTAGGATCCCAGGCGAGCAGTTCTTC.

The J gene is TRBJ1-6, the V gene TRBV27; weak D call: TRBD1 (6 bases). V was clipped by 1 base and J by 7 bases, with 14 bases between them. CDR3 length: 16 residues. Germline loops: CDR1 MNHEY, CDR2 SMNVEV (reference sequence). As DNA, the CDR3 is TGTGCCAGCAGTTTATTGGGGGCTGGAATAAATTCACCCCTCCACTTT. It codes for CASSLLGAGINSPLHF.

The CDR3 protein is CASNMAGEIDTQYF. CDR3 nucleotide sequence: TGCGCCAGCAATATGGCGGGAGAAATAGATACGCAGTATTTT. This chain uses TRBV5-1 with TRBJ2-3, with 7 positions matching TRBD2. The J segment lost 5 bases and the V segment lost 6 bases, leaving 9 bases of the junction unmatched. Germline V CDR1 and CDR2: SGHRS, YFSETQ. The CDR3 sequence is 14 residues long.

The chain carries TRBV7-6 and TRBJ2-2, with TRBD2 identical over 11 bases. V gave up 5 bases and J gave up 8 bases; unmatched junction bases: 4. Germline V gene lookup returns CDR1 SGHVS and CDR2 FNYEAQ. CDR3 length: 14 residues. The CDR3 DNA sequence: TGTGCCAGCAGCCGACTAGCGGGGAGTGGGGAGCTGTTTTTT. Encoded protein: CASSRLAGSGELFF.

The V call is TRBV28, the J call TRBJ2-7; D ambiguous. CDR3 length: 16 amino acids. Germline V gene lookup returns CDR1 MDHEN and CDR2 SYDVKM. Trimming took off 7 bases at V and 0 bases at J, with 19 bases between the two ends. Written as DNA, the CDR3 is TGTGCCAGCACCATTGCCGGCACAGCAAGCTCCTACGAGCAGTACTTC. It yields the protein CASTIAGTASSYEQYF.

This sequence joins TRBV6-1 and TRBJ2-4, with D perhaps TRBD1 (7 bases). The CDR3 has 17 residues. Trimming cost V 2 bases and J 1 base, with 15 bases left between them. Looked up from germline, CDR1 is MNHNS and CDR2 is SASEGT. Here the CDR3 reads CASSEWRGRGAKNIQYF. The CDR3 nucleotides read TGTGCCAGCAGTGAATGGAGGGGGCGGGGCGCCAAAAACATTCAGTACTTC.

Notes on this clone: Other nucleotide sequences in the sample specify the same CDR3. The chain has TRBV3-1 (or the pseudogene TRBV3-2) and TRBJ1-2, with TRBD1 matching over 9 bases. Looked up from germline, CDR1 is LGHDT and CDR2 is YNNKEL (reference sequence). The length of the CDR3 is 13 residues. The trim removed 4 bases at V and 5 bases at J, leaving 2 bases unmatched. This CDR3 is CASSRGTGYGYTF. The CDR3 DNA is TGTGCCAGCAGCCGAGGGACAGGGTATGGCTACACCTTC.

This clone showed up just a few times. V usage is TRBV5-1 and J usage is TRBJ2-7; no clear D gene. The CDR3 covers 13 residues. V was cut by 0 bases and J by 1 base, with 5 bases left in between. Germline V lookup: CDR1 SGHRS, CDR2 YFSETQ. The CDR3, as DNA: TGCGCCAGCAGCTTGGGGAGTTCCTACGAGCAGTACTTC. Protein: CASSLGSSYEQYF.

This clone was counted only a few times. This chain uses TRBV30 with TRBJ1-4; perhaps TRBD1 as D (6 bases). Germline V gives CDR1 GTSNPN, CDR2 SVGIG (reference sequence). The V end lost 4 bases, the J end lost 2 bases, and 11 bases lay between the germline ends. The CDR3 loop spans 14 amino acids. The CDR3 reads CAWNRAATNEKLFF. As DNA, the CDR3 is TGTGCCTGGAACAGGGCCGCCACTAATGAAAAACTGTTTTTT.

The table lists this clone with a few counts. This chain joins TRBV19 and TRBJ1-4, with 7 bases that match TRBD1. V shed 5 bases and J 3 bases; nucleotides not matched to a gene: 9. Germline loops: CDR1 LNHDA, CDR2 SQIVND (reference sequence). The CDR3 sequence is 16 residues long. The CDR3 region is CASSSPPGQPNEKLFF. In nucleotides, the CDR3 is TGTGCCAGTAGTTCTCCCCCGGGACAGCCTAATGAAAAACTGTTTTTT.

The DNA for the CDR3 is TGTGCCTGGAGTGTCTCCCCTCTAGCGGGAGGGCCCCGGAGGGAGCAGTTCTTC. Translated, it gives CAWSVSPLAGGPRREQFF. This rearrangement joins TRBV30 to TRBJ2-1, with 12 positions matching TRBD2. CDR3 length: 18 amino acids. The V gene's germline CDR1 is GTSNPN and CDR2 SVGIG (reference sequence). V was clipped by 0 bases and J by 10 bases; unmatched bases: 16.

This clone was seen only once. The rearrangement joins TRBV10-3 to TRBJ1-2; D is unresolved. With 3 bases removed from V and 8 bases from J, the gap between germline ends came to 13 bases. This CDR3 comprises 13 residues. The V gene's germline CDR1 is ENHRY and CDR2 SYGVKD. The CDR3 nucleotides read TGTGCCATCAGTGACGGCACCTCGGGGGGCTACACCTTC. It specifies CAISDGTSGGYTF.

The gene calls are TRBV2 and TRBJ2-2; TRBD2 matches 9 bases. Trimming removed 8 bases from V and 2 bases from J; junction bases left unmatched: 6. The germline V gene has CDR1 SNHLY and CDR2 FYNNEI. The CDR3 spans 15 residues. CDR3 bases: TGTGCCAGCCATCGACTAGCGGTTAACACCGGGGAGCTGTTTTTT. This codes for CASHRLAVNTGELFF.

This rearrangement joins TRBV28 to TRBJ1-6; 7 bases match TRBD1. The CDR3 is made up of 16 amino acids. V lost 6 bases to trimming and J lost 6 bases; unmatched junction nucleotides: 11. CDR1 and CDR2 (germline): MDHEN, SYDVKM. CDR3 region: CASSPSQGQLNSPLHF. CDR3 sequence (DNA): TGTGCCAGCAGCCCCAGTCAGGGACAGCTTAATTCACCCCTCCACTTT.

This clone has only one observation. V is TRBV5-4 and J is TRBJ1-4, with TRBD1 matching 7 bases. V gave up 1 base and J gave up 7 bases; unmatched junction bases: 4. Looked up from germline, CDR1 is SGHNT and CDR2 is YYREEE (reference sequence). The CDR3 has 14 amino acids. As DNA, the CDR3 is TGTGCCAGCAGCTTGCAAGGGGGCGGTGAAAAACTGTTTTTT. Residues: CASSLQGGGEKLFF.

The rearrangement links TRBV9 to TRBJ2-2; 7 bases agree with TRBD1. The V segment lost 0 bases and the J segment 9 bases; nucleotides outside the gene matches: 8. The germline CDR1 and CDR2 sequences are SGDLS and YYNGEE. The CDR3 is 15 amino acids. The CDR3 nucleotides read TGTGCCAGCAGCGTAGAGGGGGCCTCCCAACGGGAGCTGTTTTTT. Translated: CASSVEGASQRELFF.

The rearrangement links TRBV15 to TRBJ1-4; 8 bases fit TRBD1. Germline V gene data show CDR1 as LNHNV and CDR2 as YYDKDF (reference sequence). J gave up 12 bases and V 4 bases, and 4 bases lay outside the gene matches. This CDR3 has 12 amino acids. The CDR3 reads CATSNRGKELFF. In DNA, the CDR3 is TGTGCCACCAGCAACAGGGGGAAGGAACTGTTTTTT.